This T cell receptor beta chain appears in the sequencing data of a study of T cells in Graves' hyperthyroidism and ophthalmopathy. Study results and limitations: In the analysis, a 13 V-J model separated ophthalmopathy from stable hyperthyroidism.

Amplified TCR beta CDR3 regions derived from RNA transcripts. TCR CDR3 regions were first amplified by RT-PCR with HTBI primers. TCRdb passed the multiplex PCR reads through MiXCR, listing each CDR3 protein once. This table holds hundreds of thousands of distinct CDR3 sequences, 14% to 15% found once. The CDR3 is made up of 12 amino acids. The V gene's germline CDR1 is SEHNR and CDR2 FQNEAQ (reference sequence). The V end was cut by 5 bases, the J end by 7 bases, with 9 bases between. Many counts were recorded for this clonotype. What it binds is unknown. The receptor comes from a man in his late teens or twenties with Graves' ophthalmopathy. Material: blood. The chain uses TRBV7-9 and TRBJ2-1; weak D call: TRBD1 (5 bases). DNA of the CDR3: TGTGCCAGCAGCATGACAGCTAATGAGCAGTTCTTC. Residues: CASSMTANEQFF.